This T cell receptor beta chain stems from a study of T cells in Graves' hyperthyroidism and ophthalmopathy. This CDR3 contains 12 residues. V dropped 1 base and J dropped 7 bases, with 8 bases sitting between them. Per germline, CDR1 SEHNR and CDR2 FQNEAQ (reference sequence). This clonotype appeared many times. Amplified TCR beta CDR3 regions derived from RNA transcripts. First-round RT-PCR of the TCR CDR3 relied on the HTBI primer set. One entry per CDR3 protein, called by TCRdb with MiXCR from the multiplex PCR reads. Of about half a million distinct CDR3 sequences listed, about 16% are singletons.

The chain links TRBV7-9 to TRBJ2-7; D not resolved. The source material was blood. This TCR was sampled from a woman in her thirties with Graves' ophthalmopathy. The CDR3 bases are TGTGCCAGCAGCTTAGGCCTGGGTGAGCAGTACTTC. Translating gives CASSLGLGEQYF.